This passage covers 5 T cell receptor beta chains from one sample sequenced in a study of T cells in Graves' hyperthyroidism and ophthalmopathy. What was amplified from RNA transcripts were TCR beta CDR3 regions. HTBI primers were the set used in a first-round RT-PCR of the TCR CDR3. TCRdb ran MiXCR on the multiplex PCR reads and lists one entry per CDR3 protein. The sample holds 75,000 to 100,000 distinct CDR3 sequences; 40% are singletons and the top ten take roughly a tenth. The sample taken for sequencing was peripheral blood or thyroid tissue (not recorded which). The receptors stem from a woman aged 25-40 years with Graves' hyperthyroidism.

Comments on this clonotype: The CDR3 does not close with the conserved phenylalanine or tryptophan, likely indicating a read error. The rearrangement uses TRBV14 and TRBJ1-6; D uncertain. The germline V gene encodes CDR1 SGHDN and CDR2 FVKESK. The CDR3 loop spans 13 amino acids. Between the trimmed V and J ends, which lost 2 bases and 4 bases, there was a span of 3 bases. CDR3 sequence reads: CASSQKYNSPLHL. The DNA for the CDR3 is TGTGCCAGCAGCCAAAAGTATAATTCACCCCTCCACCTT.

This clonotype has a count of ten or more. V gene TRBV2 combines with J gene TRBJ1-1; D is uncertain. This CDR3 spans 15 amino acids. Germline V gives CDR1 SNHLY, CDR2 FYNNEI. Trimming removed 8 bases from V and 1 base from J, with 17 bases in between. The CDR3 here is CASSQGSSGNTEAFF. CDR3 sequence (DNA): TGTGCCAGCTCCCAAGGGTCAAGTGGGAACACTGAAGCTTTCTTT.

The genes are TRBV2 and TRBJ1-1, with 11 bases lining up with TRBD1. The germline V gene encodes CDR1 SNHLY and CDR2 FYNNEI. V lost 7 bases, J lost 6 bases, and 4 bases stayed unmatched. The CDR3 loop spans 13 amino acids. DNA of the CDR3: TGTGCCAGCACGGGACAGGGGGATGCTGAAGCTTTCTTT. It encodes CASTGQGDAEAFF.

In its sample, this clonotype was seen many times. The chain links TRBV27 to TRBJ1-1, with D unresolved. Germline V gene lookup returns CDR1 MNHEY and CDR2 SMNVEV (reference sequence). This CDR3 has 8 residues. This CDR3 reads CDAFGAFF. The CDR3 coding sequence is TGTGACGCCTTTGGAGCTTTCTTT.

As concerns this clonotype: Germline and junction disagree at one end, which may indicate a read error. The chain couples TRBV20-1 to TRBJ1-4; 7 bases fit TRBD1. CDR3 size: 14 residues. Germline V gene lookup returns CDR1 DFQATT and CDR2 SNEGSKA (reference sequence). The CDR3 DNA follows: TGCAGTGCTAGTTCCGAGACAGGGTATGAAAAACCGTCTTTT. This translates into CSASSETGYEKPSF.